This TCR beta chain comes out of a study of T cells in Graves' hyperthyroidism and ophthalmopathy. The CDR3 regions of TCR beta were amplified from RNA transcripts. The HTBI set primed first-round TCR CDR3 RT-PCR. TCRdb re-called the multiplex PCR reads through MiXCR, storing one row per CDR3 protein. The profile shows 490,000 or so distinct CDR3 sequences, less than 25% of them singletons. Ophthalmopathy cases scored 3 or more on the Clinical Activity Score and 4 or more on NOSPECS grade, with duration below 3 months. Germline V gene sequence: CDR1 SGDLS, CDR2 YYNGEE. The length of the CDR3 is 15 residues. The trim removed 2 bases at V and 3 bases at J, leaving 3 bases unmatched.

This TCR derives from a woman in her seventies with Graves' ophthalmopathy. Sequenced input: blood. The rearrangement joins TRBV9 to TRBJ2-2, with TRBD1 matching 8 bases. The CDR3, as DNA: TGTGCCAGCAGCGTCGGACAGGGTTACACCGGGGAGCTGTTTTTT. Protein: CASSVGQGYTGELFF.